These 10 T cell receptor beta chains were sequenced from one sample in a study of shared clonotypes between healthy human individuals. Produced via immunoSEQ multiplex PCR; TCRdb's table is partial and in-frame only. The sample contains roughly 1,000,000 clones, approximately 80% of which appear only once. Sequencing input: memory CD4+ T cells from PBMCs. As for subset: CD45RA-negative fraction. The origin of the receptors is a man aged 18-30 years in good health. Some clones in this sample may be carry-over from other donors' samples.

The V and J genes are TRBV4-1 and TRBJ1-3; no clear D. The V end was cut by 3 bases, the J end by 2 bases, with 11 bases between. Germline assignment: CDR1 MGHRA and CDR2 YSYEKL. The CDR3 runs to 15 residues. In DNA, the CDR3 is TGCGCCAGCAGCCACCAGTCCCACACTGGAAACACCATATATTTT. It encodes CASSHQSHTGNTIYF.

The chain combines TRBV6-5 with TRBJ2-7, with unresolved D. The germline V and J ends were trimmed by 0 bases and 5 bases, with 14 bases remaining between them. The CDR3 sequence is 15 residues long. Germline CDR1 is MNHEY and CDR2 is SVGAGI. The CDR3 loop reads CASSYSFVAPNEQYF. The CDR3 DNA sequence: TGTGCCAGCAGTTACTCGTTTGTGGCGCCCAACGAGCAGTACTTC.

This chain links TRBV11-3 with TRBJ1-1; 8 positions agree with TRBD1. Germline CDR1 reads SGHNT; CDR2 reads YENEEA. J was trimmed by 4 bases and V by 4 bases; bases with no gene match: 2. This CDR3 is 13 amino acids long. The CDR3 reads CASSWTGTTEAFF. The CDR3 nucleotides are TGTGCCAGCAGCTGGACAGGGACCACTGAAGCTTTCTTT.

This clone appeared many times. This chain connects TRBV15 to TRBJ2-1; 8 bases are shared with TRBD1. J gave up 8 bases and V 5 bases, and 5 bases lay outside the gene matches. Germline values: CDR1 LNHNV, CDR2 YYDKDF (reference sequence). The CDR3 spans 13 residues. CDR3: CATSGQGADEQFF. CDR3 nucleotide sequence: TGTGCCACCAGCGGCCAGGGGGCGGATGAGCAGTTCTTC.

This chain uses TRBV28 with TRBJ2-1, with D hard to call. Germline V gene data show CDR1 as MDHEN and CDR2 as SYDVKM. Trimming left V 6 bases short and J 5 bases short, with 11 bases between. This CDR3 has 13 amino acids. CDR3 in amino acids: CASSWVKNNEQFF. The CDR3 DNA is TGTGCCAGCAGCTGGGTTAAGAACAATGAGCAGTTCTTC.

This chain connects TRBV6-1 to TRBJ2-1; 11 nucleotides align to TRBD2. The CDR3 runs to 15 residues. CDR1 is MNHNS and CDR2 is SASEGT in the germline V gene. The V gene end was trimmed by 4 bases and the J gene end by 9 bases; junction bases not matched to a gene: 8. The CDR3 sequence is CASSALAGGLGEQFF. The CDR3 DNA reads as TGTGCCAGCAGTGCCCTAGCGGGAGGATTGGGTGAGCAGTTCTTC.

J is TRBJ2-1 and V is TRBV5-1, with a tentative D call TRBD2 (6 bases). This CDR3 has 15 amino acids. The ends were cut back, 6 bases at V and 0 bases at J, with 13 bases in the middle. Germline V CDR1 and CDR2: SGHRS, YFSETQ. DNA of the CDR3: TGCGCCAGCACCGGGACTTTGAGCTCCTACAATGAGCAGTTCTTC. Amino acids: CASTGTLSSYNEQFF.

The chain combines TRBV5-4 with TRBJ2-1; 10 bases fit TRBD2. CDR3 size: 15 residues. The trim removed 4 bases at V and 7 bases at J, leaving 8 bases unmatched. Germline V CDR1 and CDR2: SGHNT, YYREEE (reference sequence). The DNA of the CDR3 is TGTGCCAGCAGCATCGGGGCTAGCGGGAGAAATGAGCAGTTCTTC. The encoded protein is CASSIGASGRNEQFF. The full variable domain, its missing parts supplied by reference TRBV5-4 and TRBJ2-1, is ETGVTQSPTHLIKTRGQQVTLRCSSQSGHNTVSWYQQALGQGPQFIFQYYREEENGRGNFPPRFSGLQFPNYSSELNVNALELDDSALYLCASSIGASGRNEQFFGPGTRLTVL.

This clone came up many times. This chain links TRBV20-1 with TRBJ2-5; no firm D call. Germline assignment: CDR1 DFQATT and CDR2 SNEGSKA (reference sequence). Trimming took 4 bases from V and 4 from J, leaving 7 bases between them. There are 11 residues in the CDR3. Here the CDR3 DNA reads TGCAGTGCTATTGATGGAGAGACCCAGTACTTC. Translated: CSAIDGETQYF.

The rearrangement joins TRBV11-2 to TRBJ2-3; D perhaps matches TRBD2 (6 bases). CDR1 and CDR2 (germline): SGHAT, FQNNGV. V shed 4 bases and J shed 0 bases, with 11 bases lying between them. The CDR3 loop spans 15 amino acids. The CDR3 DNA reads TGTGCCAGCAGCTCCTCGGGACTCAGCACAGATACGCAGTATTTT. Translated, it gives CASSSSGLSTDTQYF.